This paragraph covers one T cell receptor beta chain sequence. Germline values: CDR1 SGHKS, CDR2 YYEKEE (reference sequence). There are 19 residues in the CDR3. The V gene lost 1 base and the J gene lost 0 bases, with 17 bases spanning the gap. Per the authors' pipeline: For nucleated cells, counts were estimated from reference gene primer amplification. TCRdb keeps only in-frame clones here, not all; method: immunoSEQ multiplex PCR. V and J calls and clone size are given by that table; D and trimming were obtained from the DNA. The repertoire has approximately 380,000 clones, less than 85% of them found once; the top ten carry 3.5% to 4%. The data belong to a study of blood T cell repertoires in COVID-19. Across the whole study: There were acute and convalescent COVID-19 samples, and they came from the United States, Italy and Spain. T cells, B-cell-depleted T cells, or PBMCs provided the cDNA or gDNA that served as material.

The chain recombines TRBV5-5 with TRBJ1-6; tentative D call: TRBD1 (6 bases). The source of this sequence is a woman under 30 with acute or convalescent COVID-19. Sequencing used peripheral blood. The CDR3 is CASSLQGQTLSSYNSPLHF. The CDR3, as DNA: TGTGCCAGCAGCTTGCAAGGACAGACATTAAGCTCCTATAATTCACCCCTCCACTTT.